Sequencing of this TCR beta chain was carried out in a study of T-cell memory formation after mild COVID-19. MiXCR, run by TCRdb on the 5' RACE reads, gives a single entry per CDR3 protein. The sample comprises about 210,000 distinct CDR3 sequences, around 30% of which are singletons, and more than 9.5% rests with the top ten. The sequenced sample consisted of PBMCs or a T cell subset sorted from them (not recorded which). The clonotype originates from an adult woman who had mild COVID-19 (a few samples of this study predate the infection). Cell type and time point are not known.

The CDR3 nucleotides are TGTGCCAGCGGAGTGACTAGCGGGCTGTACCAAGAGACCCAGTACTTC. Encoded protein: CASGVTSGLYQETQYF. The rearrangement uses TRBV12-3 or TRBV12-4 and TRBJ2-5, with 10 bases fitting TRBD2. V was pared by 8 bases and J by 0 bases, with 9 bases of the junction left unmatched. The CDR3 length is 16 residues.